At least ten counts were recorded for the clone carrying this T cell receptor (beta chain). Its antigen is as yet unknown. These data originate in a study of CD8 T cells in ankylosing spondylitis. Overall study findings and caveats: Reports say disease-linked clones showed up significantly more in matched ankylosing spondylitis synovial fluid. There were earlier reports of some motif variants in reactive arthritis synovial fluid and blood.

Trimming removed 3 bases from V and 4 bases from J, with 9 bases in between. There are 12 residues in the CDR3. The germline CDR1 and CDR2 sequences are DFQATT and SNEGSKA (reference sequence). TCR beta libraries were made by quantitative 5'-RACE with molecular barcodes. From the 5' RACE reads, TCRdb called clonotypes with MiXCR, one entry per CDR3 protein. The sample yields around 150,000 distinct CDR3 sequences, around 7.9% seen once. The chain combines TRBV20-1 with TRBJ1-1; D unclear. Input material: blood, either unsorted or a sorted T cell fraction (not recorded which). The receptor comes from a female donor with ankylosing spondylitis or in good health (not recorded which). CDR3 sequence: CSASMDGTEAFF. The CDR3 DNA sequence: TGCAGTGCTAGTATGGATGGCACTGAAGCTTTCTTT.